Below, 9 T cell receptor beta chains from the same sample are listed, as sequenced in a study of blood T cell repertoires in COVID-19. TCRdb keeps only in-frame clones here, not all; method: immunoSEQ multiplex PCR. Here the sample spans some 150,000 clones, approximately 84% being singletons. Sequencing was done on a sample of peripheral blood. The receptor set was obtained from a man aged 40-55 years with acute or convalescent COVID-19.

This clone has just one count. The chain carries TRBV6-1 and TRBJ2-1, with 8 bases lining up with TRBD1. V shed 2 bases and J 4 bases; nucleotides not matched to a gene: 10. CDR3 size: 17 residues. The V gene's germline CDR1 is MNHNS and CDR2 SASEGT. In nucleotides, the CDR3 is TGTGCCAGCAGTGAAAATACAGGGGGGCCTTCGTACAATGAGCAGTTCTTC. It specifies CASSENTGGPSYNEQFF.

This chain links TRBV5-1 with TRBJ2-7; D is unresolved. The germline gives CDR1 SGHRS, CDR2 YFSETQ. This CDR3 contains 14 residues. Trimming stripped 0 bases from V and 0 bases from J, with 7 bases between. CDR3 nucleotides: TGCGCCAGCAGCTTGGATGTCTTCTCCTACGAGCAGTACTTC. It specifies CASSLDVFSYEQYF.

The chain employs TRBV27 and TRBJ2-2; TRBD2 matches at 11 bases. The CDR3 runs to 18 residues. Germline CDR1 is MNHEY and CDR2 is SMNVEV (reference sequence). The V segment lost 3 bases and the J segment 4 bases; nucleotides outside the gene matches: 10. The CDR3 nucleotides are TGTGCCAGCAGTTTTGGGCCTAGCGGGGGGCGTGGCACCGGGGAGCTGTTTTTT. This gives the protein CASSFGPSGGRGTGELFF.

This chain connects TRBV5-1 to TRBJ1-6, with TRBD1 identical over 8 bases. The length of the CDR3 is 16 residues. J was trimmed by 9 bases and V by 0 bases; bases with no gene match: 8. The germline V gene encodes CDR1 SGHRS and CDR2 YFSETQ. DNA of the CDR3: TGCGCCAGCAGCTTGGAATTACAGGGGGACAGTTCACCCCTCCACTTT. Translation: CASSLELQGDSSPLHF.

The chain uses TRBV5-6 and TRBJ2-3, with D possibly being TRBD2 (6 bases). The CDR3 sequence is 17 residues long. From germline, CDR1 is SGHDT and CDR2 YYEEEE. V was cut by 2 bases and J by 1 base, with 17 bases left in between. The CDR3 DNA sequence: TGTGCCAGCAGCTTCAATCTGGGGGGTAAACGCACAGATACGCAGTATTTT. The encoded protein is CASSFNLGGKRTDTQYF.

The CDR3 DNA sequence: TGTGCCATCACGGGACAGCTCAACACAGATACGCAGTATTTT. It is translated as CAITGQLNTDTQYF. The chain carries TRBV10-3 and TRBJ2-3; 7 bases are shared with TRBD1. The germline V gene has CDR1 ENHRY and CDR2 SYGVKD. This CDR3 is built from 14 residues. After removal of 7 bases from V and 2 bases from J, the junction contained 6 bases not matched to a gene.

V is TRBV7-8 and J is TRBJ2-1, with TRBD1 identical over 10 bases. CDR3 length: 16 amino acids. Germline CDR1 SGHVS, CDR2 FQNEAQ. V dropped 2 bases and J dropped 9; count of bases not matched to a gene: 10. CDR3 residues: CASSLMGQGYVIEQFF. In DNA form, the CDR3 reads TGTGCCAGCAGCTTAATGGGACAGGGGTACGTTATTGAGCAGTTCTTC.

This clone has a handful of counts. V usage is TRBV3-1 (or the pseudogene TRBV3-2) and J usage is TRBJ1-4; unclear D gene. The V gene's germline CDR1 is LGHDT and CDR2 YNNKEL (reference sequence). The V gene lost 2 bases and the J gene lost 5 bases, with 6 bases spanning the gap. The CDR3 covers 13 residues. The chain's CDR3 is CASSQRENEKLFF. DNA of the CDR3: TGTGCCAGCAGCCAACGGGAGAATGAAAAACTGTTTTTT.

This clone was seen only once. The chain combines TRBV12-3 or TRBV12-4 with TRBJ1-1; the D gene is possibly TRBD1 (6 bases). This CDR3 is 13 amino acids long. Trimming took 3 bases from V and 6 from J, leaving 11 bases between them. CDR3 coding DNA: TGTGCCAGCAGTTTGGGGGCCAAGGCTGAAGCTTTCTTT. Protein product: CASSLGAKAEAFF.